The 18 T cell receptor beta chains in this list originate from one sample, sequenced in a study of shared clonotypes between healthy human individuals. Positively selected for CCR7, the CD45RO-negative cells used as naive CD8 cells excluded terminally differentiated effector memory CD45RA+ cells. Repertoires were generated with immunoSEQ multiplex PCR, while TCRdb's copy carries only in-frame clones and drops some. The sample has 1.5 million to 2.5 million clones, roughly 94% seen once; the top ten hold 1.2%. Sequencing input: naive CD8+ T cells sorted from blood. These receptor sequences come from a man in his late teens or twenties in good health.

The V call is TRBV7-2, the J call TRBJ2-3; 12 bases map to TRBD2. The germline gives CDR1 SGHTA, CDR2 FQGNSA. V shed 5 bases and J 12 bases; nucleotides not matched to a gene: 15. CDR3 length: 16 residues. This CDR3 is CASSTQGTSGHWVQYF. In nucleotides, the CDR3 is TGTGCCAGCAGCACCCAAGGGACTAGCGGGCACTGGGTTCAGTATTTT.

With respect to this clone: This sample includes further DNA sequences coding for the same CDR3. The chain carries TRBV7-9 and TRBJ2-7, with 11 bases that match TRBD1. CDR3 length equals 15 residues. J lost 4 bases, V lost 5 bases, and 7 bases had no gene match. Germline V lookup: CDR1 SEHNR, CDR2 FQNEAQ (reference sequence). The CDR3 spells CASSPRTGGSYEQYF. CDR3 DNA sequence: TGTGCCAGCAGCCCGCGGACAGGGGGCTCTTACGAGCAGTACTTC. Combining the CDR3 with reference TRBV7-9 and TRBJ2-7 gives the whole variable domain DTGVSQNPRHKITKRGQNVTFRCDPISEHNRLYWYRQTLGQGPEFLTYFQNEAQLEKSRLLSDRFSAERPKGSFSTLEIQRTEQGDSAMYLCASSPRTGGSYEQYFGPGTRLTVT.

This clone was counted once. V and J are TRBV11-2 and TRBJ2-7, with 7 nucleotides matching TRBD2. The CDR3 covers 15 residues. Per the germline V gene, CDR1 is SGHAT and CDR2 is FQNNGV. V shed 1 base and J 1 base; nucleotides not matched to a gene: 4. CDR3 sequence reads: CASSLGLAESYEQYF. The CDR3 DNA reads as TGTGCCAGCAGCTTAGGTCTAGCGGAGTCCTACGAGCAGTACTTC.

CDR3 bases: TGTGCCAGCAGCTTAGGATTTGCGGGGTCGAACACCGGGGAGCTGTTTTTT. It translates to CASSLGFAGSNTGELFF. This sequence joins TRBV7-3 and TRBJ2-2; D is possibly TRBD2 (6 bases). Germline-derived CDR1 and CDR2 are SGHTA and FQGTGA. Trimming removed 2 bases at V and 0 bases at J, with 13 bases between. The CDR3 runs 17 residues.

The genes are TRBV7-2 and TRBJ2-1, with D unresolved. V lost 3 bases, J lost 8 bases, and 5 bases lay in between. The CDR3 is 11 amino acids. The germline V gene has CDR1 SGHTA and CDR2 FQGNSA. CDR3 residues: CASSFTYEQFF. The CDR3 nucleotides read TGTGCCAGCAGCTTCACCTATGAGCAGTTCTTC. The whole variable domain, filled in from reference TRBV7-2 and TRBJ2-1, reads GAGVSQSPSNKVTEKGKDVELRCDPISGHTALYWYRQSLGQGLEFLIYFQGNSAPDKSGLPSDRFSAERTGGSVSTLTIQRTQQEDSAVYLCASSFTYEQFFGPGTRLTVL.

The gene calls are TRBV6-5 and TRBJ1-2; D possibly corresponds to TRBD1 (6 bases). The CDR3 loop spans 15 amino acids. Per germline, CDR1 MNHEY and CDR2 SVGAGI. Trimming took off 0 bases at V and 8 bases at J, with 16 bases between the two ends. The CDR3: CASSYSMEGVEGYTF. DNA of the CDR3: TGTGCCAGCAGTTACTCGATGGAGGGGGTCGAAGGCTACACCTTC.

V and J are TRBV27 and TRBJ2-1, with 11 bases matching TRBD2. CDR1 and CDR2 (germline): MNHEY, SMNVEV (reference sequence). The V gene end was trimmed by 5 bases and the J gene end by 9 bases; junction bases not matched to a gene: 12. CDR3 length: 16 amino acids. CDR3: CASSPSGLAGFSEQFF. In DNA form, the CDR3 reads TGTGCCAGCAGTCCGAGTGGACTAGCGGGCTTTAGTGAGCAGTTCTTC.

This chain connects TRBV29-1 to TRBJ2-7; 7 nucleotides match TRBD2. The germline CDR1 and CDR2 sequences are SQVTM and ANQGSEA. This CDR3 is built from 13 residues. Trimming cost V 1 base and J 5 bases; bases outside gene matches: 5. CDR3 region: CSVEVLAEDEQYF. The CDR3 DNA is TGCAGCGTTGAAGTCCTAGCGGAGGACGAGCAGTACTTC.

As regards this clone: Other DNA variants within this sample encode the same CDR3. The chain joins TRBV5-1 to TRBJ2-1; no clear D. The V end lost 2 bases, the J end lost 6 bases, and 6 bases lay between the germline ends. Looked up from germline, CDR1 is SGHRS and CDR2 is YFSETQ. The CDR3 has 12 amino acids. The CDR3 DNA reads as TGCGCCAGCAGCTTAGGCGGCAATGAGCAGTTCTTC. This gives the protein CASSLGGNEQFF.

The rearrangement links TRBV4-3 to TRBJ2-7; D is perhaps TRBD2 (6 bases). This CDR3 contains 14 residues. The ends were cut back, 4 bases at V and 0 bases at J, with 10 bases in the middle. The germline gives CDR1 LGHNA, CDR2 YSLEER. The CDR3 sequence: CASSLAESSYEQYF. CDR3 DNA sequence: TGCGCCAGCAGCCTAGCGGAGAGCTCCTACGAGCAGTACTTC.

The J gene is TRBJ1-3, the V gene TRBV7-9; no clear D. V was cut by 5 bases and J by 1 base, with 9 bases left in between. This CDR3 is 14 amino acids long. Germline-derived CDR1 and CDR2 are SEHNR and FQNEAQ (reference sequence). The CDR3 region is CASSRTVSGNTIYF. CDR3 DNA sequence: TGTGCCAGCAGCCGGACTGTTTCTGGAAACACCATATATTTT.

The chain combines TRBV27 with TRBJ2-1, with D hard to call. The germline V and J ends were trimmed by 6 bases and 4 bases, with 7 bases remaining between them. Germline V gene lookup returns CDR1 MNHEY and CDR2 SMNVEV (reference sequence). This CDR3 is 12 amino acids long. CDR3 protein: CASRGGYNEQFF. The CDR3 nucleotides read TGTGCCAGCAGGGGCGGATACAATGAGCAGTTCTTC.

CDR3 in amino acids: CSVAADSPNEQFF. The CDR3 DNA reads as TGCAGCGTTGCAGCGGACAGCCCCAATGAGCAGTTCTTC. The rearrangement links TRBV29-1 to TRBJ2-1; possible D gene TRBD1, 6 bases. Trimming removed 4 bases from V and 6 bases from J, with 13 bases in between. This CDR3 region has 13 residues. Germline V gene sequence: CDR1 SQVTM, CDR2 ANQGSEA.

J is TRBJ1-5 and V is TRBV4-3; D is unclear. CDR1 is LGHNA and CDR2 is YSLEER in the germline V gene. Trimming stripped 4 bases from V and 4 bases from J, with 8 bases between. The CDR3 runs to 13 residues. The CDR3 DNA sequence: TGCGCCAGCAGCCGCACAACAAATCAGCCCCAGCATTTT. Translating it yields CASSRTTNQPQHF.

This rearrangement joins TRBV28 to TRBJ1-4; 8 nucleotides line up with TRBD1. Unmatched junction bases numbered 4, after V lost 4 bases and J lost 0 bases. The length of the CDR3 is 16 residues. The germline CDR1 and CDR2 sequences are MDHEN and SYDVKM. CDR3 loop: CASSYYRGATNEKLFF. DNA of the CDR3: TGTGCCAGCAGTTATTACAGGGGGGCAACTAATGAAAAACTGTTTTTT.

V gene TRBV7-9 combines with J gene TRBJ2-3; the D gene is possibly TRBD2 (5 bases). Germline V CDR1 and CDR2: SEHNR, FQNEAQ (reference sequence). The CDR3 length is 17 residues. The ends were cut back, 5 bases at V and 1 base at J, with 19 bases in the middle. CDR3 loop: CASSPGYAGWGTDTQYF. The CDR3 coding sequence is TGTGCCAGCAGCCCCGGATACGCGGGTTGGGGCACAGATACGCAGTATTTT.

The chain recombines TRBV4-3 with TRBJ1-6; tentatively, D is TRBD1 (6 bases). The germline CDR1 and CDR2 sequences are LGHNA and YSLEER. The ends were cut back, 2 bases at V and 10 bases at J, with 18 bases in the middle. This CDR3 comprises 16 residues. CDR3 loop: CASSQLPGGLGSPLHF. CDR3 in DNA: TGCGCCAGCAGCCAACTTCCGGGGGGCCTGGGGTCACCCCTCCACTTT.

The rearrangement joins TRBV2 to TRBJ2-7; TRBD2 might be the D (6 bases). CDR3 length: 15 amino acids. The V end lost 4 bases, the J end lost 1 base, and 14 bases lay between the germline ends. Germline CDR1 SNHLY, CDR2 FYNNEI. The CDR3 protein is CASSGKNRGSYEQYF. The DNA of the CDR3 is TGTGCCAGCAGTGGGAAAAACCGGGGGTCCTACGAGCAGTACTTC.